Below are 3 T cell receptor beta chains sequenced from a single sample in a study of PD-L1 blockade in urothelial cancer. Time point described: pretreatment peripheral blood. Sequencing was performed with immunoSEQ multiplex PCR; in TCRdb, only in-frame clones are kept and a portion is missing. The sample consists of 55,000 to 75,000 clones, 75% to 85% of them appearing once. Sample: PBMCs, taken around atezolizumab (anti-PD-L1) treatment. Receptors originate from a man between 70 and 80 years old with urothelial cancer.

This chain uses TRBV4-3 with TRBJ1-2; tentatively, D is TRBD1 (5 bases). The CDR3 extends over 17 amino acids. The ends were cut back, 0 bases at V and 2 bases at J, with 16 bases in the middle. The V gene's germline CDR1 is LGHNA and CDR2 YSLEER. CDR3 nucleotides: TGCGCCAGCAGCCAAGATCTAGAGGCAGGGAACAACTATGGCTACACCTTC. Residues: CASSQDLEAGNNYGYTF.

The chain has TRBV6-5 and TRBJ1-2; TRBD1 matches at 9 bases. With V trimmed by 6 bases and J by 4 bases, 6 bases remained unmatched. The CDR3 has 14 residues. Germline CDR1 reads MNHEY; CDR2 reads SVGAGI. CDR3 residues: CASRRTGEPYGYTF. DNA of the CDR3: TGTGCCAGCAGGAGGACAGGGGAACCCTATGGCTACACCTTC.

The chain recombines TRBV7-9 with TRBJ1-4, with D uncertain. Trimming shortened V by 1 base and J by 2 bases, and 8 bases separated the two germline ends. CDR1 and CDR2 from the germline V gene are SEHNR and FQNEAQ (reference sequence). CDR3 length: 15 residues. This CDR3 is CASSLGRRTNEKLFF. CDR3 nucleotides: TGTGCCAGCAGCTTAGGTCGGAGGACTAATGAAAAACTGTTTTTT. Complete variable domain (other parts from reference TRBV7-9 and TRBJ1-4): DTGVSQNPRHKITKRGQNVTFRCDPISEHNRLYWYRQTLGQGPEFLTYFQNEAQLEKSRLLSDRFSAERPKGSFSTLEIQRTEQGDSAMYLCASSLGRRTNEKLFFGSGTQLSVL.